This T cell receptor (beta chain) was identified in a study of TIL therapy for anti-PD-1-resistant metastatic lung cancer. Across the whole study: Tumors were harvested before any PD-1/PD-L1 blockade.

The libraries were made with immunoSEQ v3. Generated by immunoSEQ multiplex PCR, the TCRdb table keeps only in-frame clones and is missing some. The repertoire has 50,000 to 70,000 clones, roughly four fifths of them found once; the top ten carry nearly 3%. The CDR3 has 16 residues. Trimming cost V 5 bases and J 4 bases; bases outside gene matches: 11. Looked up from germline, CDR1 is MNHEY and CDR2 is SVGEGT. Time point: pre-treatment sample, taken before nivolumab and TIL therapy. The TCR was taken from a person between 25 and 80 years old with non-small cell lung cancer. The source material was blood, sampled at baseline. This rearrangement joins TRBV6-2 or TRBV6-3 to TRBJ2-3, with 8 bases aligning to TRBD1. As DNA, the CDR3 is TGTGCCAGCAGTACCCTCGGCGGACAGGGCGCAGATACGCAGTATTTT. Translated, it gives CASSTLGGQGADTQYF.